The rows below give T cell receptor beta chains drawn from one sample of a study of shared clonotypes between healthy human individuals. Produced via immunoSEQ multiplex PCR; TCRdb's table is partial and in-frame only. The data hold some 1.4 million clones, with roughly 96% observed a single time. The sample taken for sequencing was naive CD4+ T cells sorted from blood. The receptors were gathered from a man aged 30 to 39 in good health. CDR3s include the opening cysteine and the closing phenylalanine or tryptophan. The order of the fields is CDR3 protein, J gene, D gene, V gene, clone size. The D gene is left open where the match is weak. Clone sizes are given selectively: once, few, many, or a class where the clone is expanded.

CDR3: CASSLVQGGTFF; J: TRBJ1-1; D: NA; V: TRBV7-2; size: NA
CDR3: CASSQVPDTQYF; J: TRBJ2-3; D: NA; V: TRBV14; size: NA
CDR3: CAGTSGFSNNEQFF; J: TRBJ2-1; D: TRBD2; V: TRBV18; size: NA
CDR3: CASSSGGRENTGELFF; J: TRBJ2-2; D: TRBD1; V: TRBV7-9; size: once
CDR3: CSVEGSANYGYTF; J: TRBJ1-2; D: NA; V: TRBV29-1; size: NA
CDR3: CASSTGQSNYGYTF; J: TRBJ1-2; D: TRBD1; V: TRBV5-1; size: NA
CDR3: CASSPMSLEGNQPQHF; J: TRBJ1-5; D: NA; V: TRBV5-1; size: NA
CDR3: CASTTLEGREDIQYF; J: TRBJ2-4; D: NA; V: TRBV21-1; size: few
CDR3: CASSTGTDYEPQHF; J: TRBJ1-5; D: TRBD1; V: TRBV6-6; size: NA
CDR3: CASSLPTRRVTSGREETQYF; J: TRBJ2-5; D: TRBD2; V: TRBV5-1; size: NA
CDR3: CAWSVDSPYGYTF; J: TRBJ1-2; D: NA; V: TRBV30; size: once
CDR3: CASSGRGDRETQYF; J: TRBJ2-5; D: TRBD2; V: TRBV6-1; size: NA
CDR3: CAGQSSLAGGYNEQFF; J: TRBJ2-1; D: TRBD2; V: TRBV30; size: NA
CDR3: CASSRATQPGTEAFF; J: TRBJ1-1; D: NA; V: TRBV5-1; size: NA
CDR3: CASSPRGATNEKLFF; J: TRBJ1-4; D: NA; V: TRBV18; size: NA